This TCR beta chain was sequenced for a study of regulatory T cells in long-lasting Graves disease. Study conclusions and caveats: Persistent patients had a count of shared public clonotypes (approximately 2,700) that exceeded that of new patients (about 930).

Combining iRepertoire HTBI primers with Arm-PCR of CDR3 regions, the authors built TCR beta libraries. TCRdb re-called the multiplex PCR reads with MiXCR, one entry per CDR3 protein. The table records about 430,000 distinct CDR3 sequences, roughly 15% of them present only once. V shed 6 bases, J shed 7 bases, and the junction held 10 bases outside the gene matches. CDR1 and CDR2 from the germline V gene are DFQATT and SNEGSKA (reference sequence). This CDR3 has 13 amino acids. Time point: newly diagnosed GD, antithyroid drugs for less than 3 months. The TCR library was made from RNA extracted from PBMCs. In this sample, this clonotype turned up a few times. The antigen is unknown. The same data also went into a second study, on T cells in Graves' hyperthyroidism and ophthalmopathy. This second report adds: Initially, a first-round RT-PCR of the TCR CDR3 employed the HTBI primer set.

This TCR derives from a woman in her thirties or forties with Graves disease. Sequencing was performed on peripheral blood mononuclear cells (PBMCs), taken at new diagnosis, from a patient treated with antithyroid drugs. The rearrangement uses TRBV20-1 and TRBJ2-5; 8 bases match TRBD2. Here the CDR3 DNA reads TGCAGTGCCAAAAGCGGGAGCAGCGGGACCCAGTACTTC. It yields the protein CSAKSGSSGTQYF.